The 32 T cell receptor beta chains given below trace back to one sample, sequenced in a study of technical replicates of blood from a handful of donors. Clones were sequenced by immunoSEQ multiplex PCR, and TCRdb holds only the in-frame ones, with some missing. The table includes about 72,000 clones, 80% to 95% detected once. The specimen sequenced was T cells isolated from PBMCs. The source is a human donor in good health.

The V gene is TRBV5-8, the J gene TRBJ2-5; TRBD2 is a possible D gene (7 bases). Trimming left V 0 bases short and J 4 bases short, with 13 bases between. The CDR3 is 15 residues long. Germline values: CDR1 SGHTS, CDR2 YDEGEE. The CDR3 nucleotides read TGTGCCAGCAGCTTGGGAGGGGGGGACGGAGAGACCCAGTACTTC. Amino acid sequence: CASSLGGGDGETQYF.

This chain connects TRBV6-1 to TRBJ2-7, with a weak D call TRBD1 (5 bases). V lost 2 bases and J lost 0, with 11 bases in between. The CDR3 loop spans 15 amino acids. Germline CDR1 is MNHNS and CDR2 is SASEGT. In DNA form, the CDR3 reads TGTGCCAGCAGTGAATTTCCCAGGGACTCCTACGAGCAGTACTTC. Encoded protein: CASSEFPRDSYEQYF.

V gene TRBV27 combines with J gene TRBJ1-2, with 9 bases fitting TRBD1. CDR3 length equals 14 residues. Germline-derived CDR1 and CDR2 are MNHEY and SMNVEV (reference sequence). J lost 4 bases, V lost 2 bases, and 2 bases had no gene match. The chain's CDR3 is CASSLRQGGYGYTF. The CDR3 coding sequence is TGTGCCAGCAGTTTACGACAGGGGGGCTATGGCTACACCTTC.

The J gene is TRBJ1-1, the V gene TRBV2; weak D call: TRBD1 (5 bases). The CDR3 loop spans 13 amino acids. With 5 bases removed from V and 0 bases from J, the gap between germline ends came to 7 bases. Looked up from germline, CDR1 is SNHLY and CDR2 is FYNNEI. CDR3 bases: TGTGCCAGCAGTCGGGGGATGAACACTGAAGCTTTCTTT. It codes for CASSRGMNTEAFF.

The rearrangement uses TRBV6-1 and TRBJ2-3, with 10 bases matching TRBD2. The CDR3 runs 15 residues. CDR1 is MNHNS, CDR2 SASEGT, per germline. The V and J ends lost 2 bases and 4 bases, in that order; junction bases with no gene match: 3. CDR3 region: CASSEKAGGPDTQYF. CDR3 bases: TGTGCCAGCAGTGAAAAAGCGGGAGGGCCAGATACGCAGTATTTT.

The chain joins TRBV9 to TRBJ2-7; D perhaps matches TRBD1 (5 bases). The germline V and J ends were trimmed by 0 bases and 1 base, with 11 bases remaining between them. The CDR3 has 15 residues. Germline CDR1 and CDR2: SGDLS and YYNGEE. CDR3 protein: CASSVDVDSSYEQYF. In nucleotides, the CDR3 is TGTGCCAGCAGCGTAGACGTCGACAGTTCCTACGAGCAGTACTTC.

J is TRBJ1-4 and V is TRBV27, with TRBD1 matching 8 bases. Germline CDR1 reads MNHEY; CDR2 reads SMNVEV (reference sequence). V shed 0 bases, J shed 6 bases, and the junction held 6 bases outside the gene matches. The length of the CDR3 is 16 residues. The CDR3: CASSLSLETGDEKLFF. For the CDR3, the DNA is TGTGCCAGCAGTTTATCGTTGGAGACAGGGGATGAAAAACTGTTTTTT.

V gene TRBV28 combines with J gene TRBJ2-7, with D maybe TRBD1 (5 bases). Germline values: CDR1 MDHEN, CDR2 SYDVKM. This CDR3 has 13 amino acids. With 2 bases removed from V and 3 bases from J, the gap between germline ends came to 8 bases. CDR3 protein: CASSLGADYEQYF. The CDR3 region has the DNA TGTGCCAGCAGTTTAGGGGCGGACTACGAGCAGTACTTC.

For the CDR3, the DNA is TGTGCCAGCAGTGAGCGGGGTCGGGCCGGGGAGCTGTTTTTT. Its protein product is CASSERGRAGELFF. The chain joins TRBV2 to TRBJ2-2; tentative D call: TRBD2 (6 bases). The CDR3 is 14 amino acids. Germline CDR1 reads SNHLY; CDR2 reads FYNNEI. Trimming cost V 3 bases and J 6 bases, with 11 bases left between them.

V gene TRBV4-3 combines with J gene TRBJ2-5; TRBD2 agrees at 7 bases. The CDR3 has 16 amino acids. Germline loops: CDR1 LGHNA, CDR2 YSLEER. Trimming took 0 bases from V and 5 from J; bases not matched to a gene: 9. CDR3 region: CASSQDLGGRGETQYF. The DNA for the CDR3 is TGCGCCAGCAGCCAAGATTTAGGCGGGAGAGGCGAGACCCAGTACTTC.

J is TRBJ2-7 and V is TRBV7-9; D gene unclear. From germline, CDR1 is SEHNR and CDR2 FQNEAQ (reference sequence). Trimming cost V 4 bases and J 1 base, with 14 bases left between them. The CDR3 runs 15 residues. In DNA form, the CDR3 reads TGTGCCAGCAGCTCTGCCGGGTCTGCATCCTACGAGCAGTACTTC. Translating gives CASSSAGSASYEQYF.

The chain has TRBV5-1 and TRBJ2-1; 12 bases agree with TRBD2. The CDR3 has 17 amino acids. V gave up 3 bases and J gave up 6 bases; unmatched junction bases: 10. CDR1 SGHRS and CDR2 YFSETQ come from the germline V gene. The CDR3 nucleotides read TGCGCCAGCAGCTCCAGCTTGACTAGCGGGAGCCCCAATGAGCAGTTCTTC. Its protein is CASSSSLTSGSPNEQFF.

This clone occurred once. The chain recombines TRBV4-1 with TRBJ2-7; D is uncertain. Trimming took 0 bases from V and 2 from J, leaving 5 bases between them. The V gene's germline CDR1 is MGHRA and CDR2 YSYEKL. This CDR3 comprises 13 residues. The CDR3 here is CASSQDSAYEQYF. CDR3 DNA: TGCGCCAGCAGCCAAGATTCGGCCTACGAGCAGTACTTC.

The V and J genes are TRBV7-8 and TRBJ1-5; 7 nucleotides agree with TRBD1. J gave up 7 bases and V 5 bases, and 8 bases lay outside the gene matches. CDR1 is SGHVS and CDR2 is FQNEAQ in the germline V gene. The CDR3 is made up of 14 amino acids. CDR3 DNA sequence: TGTGCCAGCAGCCCGCAGGGGGGCCCCCAGCCCCAGCATTTT. This sequence encodes CASSPQGGPQPQHF. Supplemented by reference TRBV7-8 and TRBJ1-5, the full variable domain reads GAGVSQSPRYKVAKRGQDVALRCDPISGHVSLFWYQQALGQGPEFLTYFQNEAQLDKSGLPSDRFFAERPEGSVSTLKIQRTQQEDSAVYLCASSPQGGPQPQHFGDGTRLSIL.

In its sample, this clone was seen once. V usage is TRBV10-1 and J usage is TRBJ2-1, with 8 bases that match TRBD2. The V gene's germline CDR1 is WNHNN and CDR2 SYGVQD (reference sequence). The CDR3 consists of 21 residues. Unmatched junction bases numbered 22, after V lost 1 base and J lost 5 bases. The CDR3 sequence: CASSELTLISGTRKNNNEQFF. The CDR3 DNA follows: TGCGCCAGCAGTGAGTTAACCTTAATATCGGGGACTAGAAAAAACAACAATGAGCAGTTCTTC.

In this sample, this clone turned up a few times. The chain has TRBV5-4 and TRBJ1-1; D ambiguous. V dropped 8 bases and J dropped 4 bases, with 12 bases sitting between them. Germline V gene lookup returns CDR1 SGHNT and CDR2 YYREEE (reference sequence). CDR3 length: 12 residues. The CDR3 here is CARGWEGTEAFF. Written as DNA, the CDR3 is TGTGCCAGAGGGTGGGAGGGCACTGAAGCTTTCTTT.

The CDR3 spells CASSRSRDRVNYGYTF. The DNA for the CDR3 is TGCGCCAGCAGCCGAAGCCGGGACAGGGTCAACTATGGCTACACCTTC. The V and J genes are TRBV5-1 and TRBJ1-2, with TRBD1 identical over 9 bases. Germline lookup yields CDR1 SGHRS and CDR2 YFSETQ. There are 16 residues in the CDR3. Trimming at V came to 4 bases and at J to 2 bases, leaving 9 bases not matched to a gene.

The gene calls are TRBV7-9 and TRBJ2-2, with D tentatively TRBD2 (6 bases). CDR3 size: 18 residues. Germline CDR1 reads SEHNR; CDR2 reads FQNEAQ (reference sequence). V gave up 4 bases and J gave up 2 bases, with 20 bases separating them. CDR3 DNA: TGTGCCAGCAGCTCAACGATCGGGACTCTCCTTAACACCGGGGAGCTGTTTTTT. Its protein is CASSSTIGTLLNTGELFF.

The gene calls are TRBV10-3 and TRBJ1-1; D is unclear. Between the trimmed V and J ends, which lost 4 bases and 3 bases, there was a span of 3 bases. The CDR3 length is 11 residues. Germline lookup yields CDR1 ENHRY and CDR2 SYGVKD. CDR3 in amino acids: CAISADTEAFF. The DNA for the CDR3 is TGTGCCATCAGTGCGGACACTGAAGCTTTCTTT.

The J gene is TRBJ2-7, the V gene TRBV28; D is ambiguous. Germline V gene lookup returns CDR1 MDHEN and CDR2 SYDVKM. V shed 5 bases and J shed 6 bases, with 8 bases lying between them. The CDR3 covers 11 residues. The CDR3 bases are TGTGCCAGCAGTCCCGGGTTCGAGCAGTACTTC. Protein product: CASSPGFEQYF.

Here the CDR3 DNA reads TGTGCCAGCAGCCCGGGACTTAGCTACAATGAGCAGTTCTTC. Translation gives CASSPGLSYNEQFF. The chain carries TRBV11-3 and TRBJ2-1, with a tentative D call TRBD2 (6 bases). Trimming removed 5 bases from V and 3 bases from J, with 11 bases in between. This CDR3 has 14 residues. CDR1 SGHNT and CDR2 YENEEA come from the germline V gene.

J is TRBJ1-2 and V is TRBV7-2; 7 bases align to TRBD1. The CDR3 extends over 13 amino acids. V shed 1 base and J 13 bases; nucleotides not matched to a gene: 9. Germline CDR1 is SGHTA and CDR2 is FQGNSA. The CDR3 loop is CASSLERDRKSTF. The DNA of the CDR3 is TGTGCCAGCAGCTTAGAGAGGGACAGAAAGTCCACCTTC.

CDR3: CASSQGSQGAYEQYF. The DNA of the CDR3 is TGTGCCAGCAGCCAAGGCTCGCAGGGGGCCTACGAGCAGTACTTC. The V gene is TRBV11-1, the J gene TRBJ2-7; 7 positions agree with TRBD1. Germline CDR1 is SGHAT and CDR2 is FQDESV (reference sequence). The length of the CDR3 is 15 residues. The J segment lost 2 bases and the V segment lost 5 bases, leaving 9 bases of the junction unmatched.

V usage is TRBV5-1 and J usage is TRBJ2-6; a weak D match, TRBD2 (5 bases). CDR3 length equals 17 residues. Germline lookup yields CDR1 SGHRS and CDR2 YFSETQ. Trimming pared 3 bases from V and 2 bases from J, leaving 15 bases between. The CDR3: CASSSASTIPGANVLTF. CDR3 DNA: TGCGCCAGCAGCTCCGCTAGCACCATACCTGGGGCCAACGTCCTGACTTTC. Full variable domain (remainder filled in from reference TRBV5-1 and TRBJ2-6): KAGVTQTPRYLIKTRGQQVTLSCSPISGHRSVSWYQQTPGQGLQFLFEYFSETQRNKGNFPGRFSGRQFSNSRSEMNVSTLELGDSALYLCASSSASTIPGANVLTFGAGSRLTVL.

CDR3 protein: CASSWTYTGELFF. The CDR3 nucleotides are TGTGCCAGCAGCTGGACTTATACCGGGGAGCTGTTTTTT. This chain connects TRBV7-3 to TRBJ2-2, with a tentative D call TRBD2 (5 bases). Germline CDR1 reads SGHTA; CDR2 reads FQGTGA. V shed 4 bases and J shed 5 bases, with 8 bases lying between them. This CDR3 comprises 13 residues.

V gene TRBV5-1 combines with J gene TRBJ2-3, with D possibly TRBD2 on 6 matching bases. CDR1 is SGHRS and CDR2 is YFSETQ in the germline V gene. Trimming shortened V by 6 bases and J by 2 bases, and 13 bases separated the two germline ends. The CDR3 totals 14 residues. The CDR3 region is CASMSGRPTDTQYF. CDR3 bases: TGCGCCAGCATGAGCGGGCGCCCCACAGATACGCAGTATTTT.

The V gene is TRBV9, the J gene TRBJ1-2; D gene ambiguous. V dropped 0 bases and J dropped 9 bases, with 9 bases sitting between them. The CDR3 extends over 12 amino acids. Germline-derived CDR1 and CDR2 are SGDLS and YYNGEE. This chain's CDR3 is CASSVAGESYTF. In DNA form, the CDR3 reads TGTGCCAGCAGCGTAGCCGGGGAGAGCTACACCTTC.

The V call is TRBV9, the J call TRBJ2-7; the D gene is possibly TRBD2 (5 bases). V was pared by 0 bases and J by 3 bases, with 19 bases between. This CDR3 has 17 residues. Germline lookup yields CDR1 SGDLS and CDR2 YYNGEE. In DNA form, the CDR3 reads TGTGCCAGCAGCGTAGGGCCTGGCGGGTTGAACCTCTACGAGCAGTACTTC. Residues: CASSVGPGGLNLYEQYF.

V and J are TRBV29-1 and TRBJ2-1, with TRBD1 as a possible D gene (5 bases). The V and J ends lost 3 bases and 13 bases respectively, with 16 bases between them. CDR3 length: 12 amino acids. Germline lookup yields CDR1 SQVTM and CDR2 ANQGSEA. CDR3 protein: CSVESGLQGQFF. The CDR3 DNA is TGCAGCGTTGAGTCCGGTCTGCAGGGTCAGTTCTTC.

The genes are TRBV6-5 and TRBJ1-2; 10 bases are a match to TRBD1. From germline, CDR1 is MNHEY and CDR2 SVGAGI. The CDR3 spans 16 residues. V gave up 1 base and J gave up 8 bases; unmatched junction bases: 10. The CDR3: CASSYYPWDRGEGYTF. The CDR3 coding sequence is TGTGCCAGCAGTTACTACCCTTGGGACAGGGGAGAGGGCTACACCTTC.

This clone showed up just a few times. The chain recombines TRBV25-1 with TRBJ2-3, with no clear D. Germline CDR1 and CDR2: MGHDK and SYGVNS. Trimming removed 4 bases from V and 1 base from J, with 6 bases in between. This CDR3 is built from 13 residues. CDR3 region: CASSAQGTDTQYF. The CDR3 DNA is TGTGCCAGCAGTGCCCAGGGCACAGATACGCAGTATTTT.

This chain links TRBV19 with TRBJ2-7; D is ambiguous. Per germline, CDR1 LNHDA and CDR2 SQIVND (reference sequence). V lost 4 bases and J lost 3, with 10 bases in between. This CDR3 comprises 13 residues. The CDR3 nucleotides read TGTGCCAGTAGTACAGGCAGAGACTACGAGCAGTACTTC. Protein product: CASSTGRDYEQYF.